These T cell receptor beta chains were read from a single sample in a study of beta chain features in type 1 diabetes. Libraries were prepared by immunoSEQ multiplex PCR; TCRdb keeps only in-frame clonotypes and omits some of them. The table has approximately 240,000 clones, 16% seen once. The sequencing sample was made of naive CD4+ T cells from blood. These TCRs come from a man aged 25-45 years with type 1 diabetes. The CDR3 runs from the conserved cysteine through the conserved F or W. The order of the fields is CDR3 length, D gene, J gene, V gene, clone size, CDR3 DNA, CDR3 protein. A D gene is named only where the DNA matches it firmly. Expanded clones get a size class; other rows say once, few or many, or leave the size out.

length: 13; D: NA; J: TRBJ2-7; V: TRBV29-1; size: NA; DNA: TGCAGCGTCCGAAGCGGTAGCTCCTACGAGCAGTACTTC; CDR3: CSVRSGSSYEQYF
length: 13; D: TRBD1; J: TRBJ1-1; V: TRBV29-1; size: few; DNA: TGCAGCGTGAAGTGGACAGGGAACACTGAAGCTTTCTTT; CDR3: CSVKWTGNTEAFF
length: 11; D: NA; J: TRBJ1-1; V: TRBV20-1; size: NA; DNA: TGCAGTGCTAGGGAGCGCACTGAAGCTTTCTTT; CDR3: CSARERTEAFF
length: 14; D: NA; J: TRBJ2-2; V: TRBV9; size: few; DNA: TGTGCCAGCAGCGTAGACCAGGGAACCGGGGAGCTGTTTTTT; CDR3: CASSVDQGTGELFF
length: 18; D: NA; J: TRBJ2-2; V: TRBV4-1; size: few; DNA: TGCGCCAGCAGTCTGACAGGAGGGAGGCAGTTGGACACCGGGGAGCTGTTTTTT; CDR3: CASSLTGGRQLDTGELFF
length: 16; D: TRBD2; J: TRBJ2-5; V: TRBV13; size: NA; DNA: TGTGCCAGCAGCTTAACGATTCCTAGCGGCCAAGAGACCCAGTACTTC; CDR3: CASSLTIPSGQETQYF
length: 13; D: NA; J: TRBJ1-1; V: TRBV30; size: few; DNA: TGTGCCTGGAGTGCCACAGCGAACACTGAAGCTTTCTTT; CDR3: CAWSATANTEAFF
length: 14; D: NA; J: TRBJ1-2; V: TRBV7-6; size: few; DNA: TGTGCCAGCAGCTTACTTGGAGGGCTTTATGGCTACACCTTC; CDR3: CASSLLGGLYGYTF
length: 15; D: NA; J: TRBJ2-1; V: TRBV7-9; size: few; DNA: TGTGCCAGCACCCCCGGGGGGAGAGGGACAAATGAGCAGTTCTTC; CDR3: CASTPGGRGTNEQFF
length: 17; D: TRBD1; J: TRBJ2-6; V: TRBV4-1; size: NA; DNA: TGCGCCAGCAGTCGGACAGGGAGCGCCCTTGGGGCCAACGTCCTGACTTTC; CDR3: CASSRTGSALGANVLTF
length: 13; D: NA; J: TRBJ2-3; V: TRBV7-2; size: NA; DNA: TGTGCCAGCAGCGCGCACCGGGCAGATACGCAGTATTTT; CDR3: CASSAHRADTQYF
length: 13; D: NA; J: TRBJ2-1; V: TRBV29-1; size: NA; DNA: TGCAGCGTTCGGGACCCTAGCGACAATGAGCAGTTCTTC; CDR3: CSVRDPSDNEQFF
length: 15; D: NA; J: TRBJ2-5; V: TRBV30; size: few; DNA: TGTGCCTGGAGTGTTACCCGGGACCTCCGGGAGACCCAGTACTTC; CDR3: CAWSVTRDLRETQYF